A single sample is the source of the 9 T cell receptor beta chains below, sequenced in a study of OX40 agonist ivuxolimab in advanced cancers. Assay: immunoSEQ multiplex PCR; the TCRdb copy retains only in-frame clones and omits some. The sample holds tens of thousands of clones; around 89% are singletons and the top ten take roughly 28%. Sequenced material: CD4+ or CD8+ T cells sorted from blood, taken in a trial of the OX40 agonist ivuxolimab. Source of these receptors: an adult with an advanced solid tumor such as melanoma, head and neck, liver or kidney cancer.

This rearrangement joins TRBV15 to TRBJ2-2; the D is unclear. The CDR3 extends over 13 amino acids. V lost 3 bases and J lost 5, with 7 bases in between. Germline loops: CDR1 LNHNV, CDR2 YYDKDF (reference sequence). In DNA, the CDR3 is TGTGCCACCAGCAGTAGACGGACCGGGGAGCTGTTTTTT. It yields the protein CATSSRRTGELFF. Variable domain in full (rest from reference TRBV15 and TRBJ2-2): DAMVIQNPRYQVTQFGKPVTLSCSQTLNHNVMYWYQQKSSQAPKLLFHYYDKDFNNEADTPDNFQSRRPNTSFCFLDIRSPGLGDTAMYLCATSSRRTGELFFGEGSRLTVL.

The chain couples TRBV4-1 to TRBJ1-6; D not certain. CDR1 is MGHRA, CDR2 YSYEKL, per germline. V gave up 0 bases and J gave up 5 bases, with 17 bases separating them. The CDR3 consists of 18 residues. Here the CDR3 reads CASSQDGGEGRDNSPLHF. DNA for the CDR3: TGCGCCAGCAGCCAAGATGGTGGTGAGGGAAGAGATAATTCACCCCTCCACTTT.

In DNA, the CDR3 is TGTGCCAGCAGTTTAATCCGGGACGGAGGAATCTACGAGCAGTACTTC. This sequence encodes CASSLIRDGGIYEQYF. The chain is built from TRBV2 and TRBJ2-7, with D tentatively TRBD1 or TRBD2 (5 bases each). CDR1 and CDR2 from the germline V gene are SNHLY and FYNNEI. This CDR3 is 16 amino acids long. The V and J ends lost 5 bases and 3 bases respectively, with 20 bases between them.

This chain links TRBV4-1 with TRBJ2-1; TRBD1 matches 9 bases. Germline assignment: CDR1 MGHRA and CDR2 YSYEKL. V shed 0 bases and J 10 bases; nucleotides not matched to a gene: 13. The length of the CDR3 is 17 residues. The DNA of the CDR3 is TGCGCCAGCAGCCAAGACCCGATTGGGACAGGGTTTGTGGAGCAGTTCTTC. This encodes CASSQDPIGTGFVEQFF.

This clone was detected only once. This chain uses TRBV9 with TRBJ1-1; D remains unclear. Germline CDR1 is SGDLS and CDR2 is YYNGEE. This CDR3 region has 14 residues. V lost 5 bases to trimming and J lost 5 bases, with 16 bases between them. This CDR3 reads CASSPSGVETEAFF. CDR3 bases: TGTGCCAGCAGTCCGTCCGGGGTCGAGACTGAAGCTTTCTTT. Full variable domain (remainder filled in from reference TRBV9 and TRBJ1-1): DSGVTQTPKHLITATGQRVTLRCSPRSGDLSVYWYQQSLDQGLQFLIQYYNGEERAKGNILERFSAQQFPDLHSELNLSSLELGDSALYFCASSPSGVETEAFFGQGTRLTVV.

The gene calls are TRBV28 and TRBJ2-5; D gene unclear. The V and J ends lost 5 bases and 5 bases respectively, with 6 bases between them. In germline, CDR1 is MDHEN, CDR2 SYDVKM. The CDR3 has 11 amino acids. The CDR3 DNA follows: TGTGCCAGCAGTGCACCGGAGACCCAGTACTTC. Residues: CASSAPETQYF.

The chain joins TRBV13 to TRBJ2-7, with 10 bases matching TRBD2. Germline V CDR1 and CDR2: PRHDT, FYEKMQ (reference sequence). The CDR3 loop spans 14 amino acids. Trimming took 8 bases from V and 5 from J; bases not matched to a gene: 9. This CDR3 reads CASGLAGVFDEQYF. For the CDR3, the DNA is TGTGCCAGCGGGCTAGCGGGAGTCTTCGACGAGCAGTACTTC.

The table lists this clone with a count of one. The chain uses TRBV7-9 and TRBJ2-3; the match to TRBD2 covers 10 bases. The CDR3 spans 17 residues. The V segment lost 5 bases and the J segment 0 bases; nucleotides outside the gene matches: 8. Looked up from germline, CDR1 is SEHNR and CDR2 is FQNEAQ (reference sequence). The CDR3 nucleotides are TGTGCCAGCAGCCCTAGCGGGGGACAACCTAGCACAGATACGCAGTATTTT. Translation gives CASSPSGGQPSTDTQYF.

The chain is built from TRBV19 and TRBJ2-5, with D hard to call. The CDR3 has 13 residues. Trimming left V 5 bases short and J 0 bases short, with 7 bases between. The V gene's germline CDR1 is LNHDA and CDR2 SQIVND (reference sequence). CDR3 loop: CASSHQYQETQYF. The CDR3 DNA reads TGTGCCAGTAGTCATCAATACCAAGAGACCCAGTACTTC.